A single sample is the source of the 8 T cell receptor beta chains below, sequenced in a study of cytomegalovirus exposure and HLA in healthy donors. The PCR used 60 Vbeta and 13 Jbeta primers. Method: immunoSEQ multiplex PCR; TCRdb's copy keeps in-frame clones and lacks some. The data contain 100,000 to 150,000 clones, around 80% of them singletons. Sequencing was carried out using PBMCs. These receptors all come from a woman aged 55-69 years in good health and CMV-seropositive.

The rearrangement uses TRBV4-2 and TRBJ2-7; a weak D match, TRBD2 (6 bases). From germline, CDR1 is LGHNA and CDR2 YNFKEQ. The CDR3 consists of 14 residues. Trimming pared 3 bases from V and 1 base from J, leaving 10 bases between. CDR3 protein: CASSQGSGSYEQYF. The CDR3 region has the DNA TGTGCCAGCAGCCAGGGTAGCGGATCCTACGAGCAGTACTTC.

The CDR3 bases are TGTGCCAGCAGCGCAGACAGGGTCGGGACCACTGAAGCTTTCTTT. It translates to CASSADRVGTTEAFF. V and J are TRBV2 and TRBJ1-1; 7 nucleotides match TRBD1. V trimming: 6 bases; J trimming: 4 bases; junction bases outside the gene matches: 11. The CDR3 sequence is 15 residues long. The germline gives CDR1 SNHLY, CDR2 FYNNEI.

The chain joins TRBV9 to TRBJ2-1, with 10 bases lining up with TRBD2. Germline CDR1 is SGDLS and CDR2 is YYNGEE. This CDR3 spans 16 amino acids. The V segment lost 4 bases and the J segment 6 bases; nucleotides outside the gene matches: 10. The CDR3 DNA reads as TGTGCCAGCAGCCCCGGGGCTAGCGGGAGAGGCAATGAGCAGTTCTTC. As protein: CASSPGASGRGNEQFF.

The V gene is TRBV5-8, the J gene TRBJ1-1; 8 bases map to TRBD1. This CDR3 spans 14 amino acids. The V gene end was trimmed by 2 bases and the J gene end by 9 bases; junction bases not matched to a gene: 9. Per the germline V gene, CDR1 is SGHTS and CDR2 is YDEGEE. The CDR3 region is CASSLTGGERKAFF. CDR3 sequence (DNA): TGTGCCAGCAGCTTAACAGGGGGTGAGAGAAAAGCTTTCTTT.

The chain recombines TRBV7-8 with TRBJ1-2, with 9 positions matching TRBD1. The V segment lost 5 bases and the J segment 4 bases; nucleotides outside the gene matches: 11. Germline loops: CDR1 SGHVS, CDR2 FQNEAQ. The CDR3 totals 16 residues. CDR3 in amino acids: CASSVLRGQGLYGYTF. The DNA for the CDR3 is TGTGCCAGCAGCGTATTAAGGGGACAGGGTCTCTATGGCTACACCTTC.

This clone was observed a handful of times. Other DNA variants within this sample encode the same CDR3. The chain links TRBV30 to TRBJ2-5; D might be TRBD2 (5 bases). Germline lookup yields CDR1 GTSNPN and CDR2 SVGIG (reference sequence). V shed 2 bases and J shed 5 bases, with 12 bases lying between them. This CDR3 is built from 13 residues. CDR3 residues: CAWSRSSRETQYF. The CDR3, as DNA: TGTGCCTGGAGTAGGTCTAGCCGGGAGACCCAGTACTTC.

This clone came up once. The chain links TRBV5-5 to TRBJ1-1; D is perhaps TRBD1 (5 bases). V was shortened by 7 bases and J by 6 bases, with 25 bases between the two germline ends. CDR1 is SGHKS, CDR2 YYEKEE, per germline (reference sequence). This CDR3 has 16 amino acids. Here the CDR3 DNA reads TGTGCCAGCGCGTGGGGCAGCGGGTTTGCTGGAGCTGAAGCTTTCTTT. This translates into CASAWGSGFAGAEAFF.

The J gene is TRBJ2-7, the V gene TRBV4-2, with D perhaps matching TRBD2 (5 bases). V dropped 1 base and J dropped 3 bases, with 10 bases sitting between them. Germline V gene data show CDR1 as LGHNA and CDR2 as YNFKEQ. This CDR3 has 14 residues. The CDR3, as DNA: TGTGCCAGCAGCCAAGGCCGGGATATCTACGAGCAGTACTTC. Translating gives CASSQGRDIYEQYF.